This T cell receptor (beta chain) was profiled in a study of siplizumab effects on memory and regulatory T cells. As regards this clone: The antigen remains unidentified.

The CDR3 consists of 16 residues. V lost 1 base and J lost 4; bases outside the gene matches: 6. CDR1 is MGHRA, CDR2 YSYEKL, per germline. General study points: Solely a minor proportion of alloreactive clones could be assigned to unstimulated subsets. Siplizumab significantly lowered the alloreactive sequences that could be traced to unstimulated CD4+ memory cells.

It was at 37°C and for under 7 days that the mixed lymphocyte reaction cells were cocultured. Mixed at 1:1 were responder PBMCs labelled with CFSE and stimulator PBMCs labelled with Violet Dye. Every sample had approximately 100,000 of its TCR templates assayed. Libraries were prepared by immunoSEQ multiplex PCR; TCRdb keeps only in-frame clonotypes and omits some of them. The profile covers over 15,000 clones, with 45% to 60% appearing a single time and roughly 5.3% taken by the ten largest. V usage is TRBV4-1 and J usage is TRBJ1-3; TRBD1 matches 8 bases. This clonotype was sampled from a human donor in good health; the cells came from an allogeneic mixed lymphocyte reaction. The sequenced sample consisted of CFSE-low (dividing) CD4+ T cells sorted from an allogeneic mixed lymphocyte reaction. The CDR3: CASSQGVTGAGNTIYF. In DNA form, the CDR3 reads TGCGCCAGCAGCCAAGGTGTGACAGGGGCAGGAAACACCATATATTTT.